The entry below gives a single TCR beta chain sequence along with its context. This sample is part of a study of blood T cell repertoires in COVID-19. TCRdb's table, derived via immunoSEQ multiplex PCR, lists solely in-frame clones and lacks some. This table has about 150,000 clones, approximately 85% appearing once. The receptor was derived from a woman aged 50 to 60 with acute COVID-19. The specimen sequenced was PBMCs or T cells enriched from blood (not recorded which).

The CDR3 DNA is TGTGCCAGCAGTTATAACGACTGGAACACTGAAGCTTTCTTT. Protein product: CASSYNDWNTEAFF. The V call is TRBV28, the J call TRBJ1-1; no definite D call. Trimming took 4 bases from V and 1 from J, leaving 10 bases between them. CDR1 and CDR2 (germline): MDHEN, SYDVKM. This CDR3 has 14 residues.